The next 4 T cell receptor beta chains were all read from a single sample in a study of shared clonotypes between healthy human individuals. Profiled with immunoSEQ multiplex PCR; TCRdb holds only in-frame clones, not every one. The sample holds approximately 1,000,000 clones, about 80% seen once. Sequencing input: memory CD4+ T cells from PBMCs. Noted subset: CD45RA-negative fraction. These receptors all stem from a man aged 18 to 29 in good health. Some clones in this sample may be carry-over from other donors' samples.

This clone has just a few counts. V usage is TRBV10-3 and J usage is TRBJ2-7; the match to TRBD2 covers 13 bases. The germline V gene has CDR1 ENHRY and CDR2 SYGVKD. J was trimmed by 3 bases and V by 10 bases; bases with no gene match: 6. This CDR3 comprises 14 residues. CDR3 amino acids: CATRTSGSYYEQYF. The CDR3 region has the DNA TGTGCCACCCGGACTAGCGGGAGTTACTACGAGCAGTACTTC.

The J gene is TRBJ2-2, the V gene TRBV7-9; unclear D gene. The CDR3 has 13 residues. Trimming stripped 5 bases from V and 4 bases from J, with 8 bases between. The germline V gene encodes CDR1 SEHNR and CDR2 FQNEAQ (reference sequence). The DNA of the CDR3 is TGTGCCAGCAGCGCAAAGATCACCGGGGAGCTGTTTTTT. Translation gives CASSAKITGELFF.

The chain uses TRBV6-1 and TRBJ2-7; TRBD1 is a possible D gene (5 bases). This CDR3 contains 15 residues. Trimming took 4 bases from V and 6 from J, leaving 19 bases between them. The germline V gene has CDR1 MNHNS and CDR2 SASEGT. The CDR3 DNA reads as TGTGCCAGCAGTGGCCCGCGACAGAAGGGAACCGAGCAGTACTTC. It translates to CASSGPRQKGTEQYF.

The rearrangement links TRBV25-1 to TRBJ2-7, with unresolved D. This CDR3 has 12 residues. Germline CDR1 reads MGHDK; CDR2 reads SYGVNS. Trimming left V 6 bases short and J 3 bases short, with 9 bases between. The CDR3 reads CASRAGLYEQYF. In DNA form, the CDR3 reads TGTGCCAGCAGGGCAGGCCTCTACGAGCAGTACTTC.